The 26 T cell receptor beta chains below come from one sample, sequenced in a study of OX40 agonist ivuxolimab in advanced cancers. TCRdb's table, derived via immunoSEQ multiplex PCR, lists solely in-frame clones and lacks some. This table holds about 83,000 clones, about 92% found once. Specimen: CD4+ or CD8+ T cells sorted from blood, collected in a trial of the OX40 agonist ivuxolimab. The origin of the receptors is an adult with an advanced solid tumor such as melanoma, head and neck, liver or kidney cancer.

V is TRBV7-6 and J is TRBJ2-1; a possible D gene is TRBD1 (5 bases). The CDR3 is made up of 13 amino acids. V shed 4 bases and J shed 6 bases, with 10 bases lying between them. Germline V lookup: CDR1 SGHVS, CDR2 FNYEAQ. The CDR3 DNA sequence: TGTGCCAGCAGCTCCGCAGGGTTCAATGAGCAGTTCTTC. Translated: CASSSAGFNEQFF.

V gene TRBV11-2 combines with J gene TRBJ1-5, with unresolved D. CDR1 is SGHAT and CDR2 is FQNNGV in the germline V gene. This CDR3 spans 15 amino acids. V was pared by 4 bases and J by 0 bases, with 10 bases between. The CDR3 is CASSSYGASNQPQHF. CDR3 bases: TGTGCCAGCAGCTCCTATGGAGCTAGCAATCAGCCCCAGCATTTT.

This clone was found once. J is TRBJ2-4 and V is TRBV15; TRBD1 matches at 9 bases. CDR1 LNHNV and CDR2 YYDKDF come from the germline V gene (reference sequence). J gave up 0 bases and V 4 bases, and 4 bases lay outside the gene matches. CDR3 length equals 16 residues. In nucleotides, the CDR3 is TGTGCCACCAGCAAAGGACAGGGGATAGCCAAAAACATTCAGTACTTC. It translates to CATSKGQGIAKNIQYF.

The J gene is TRBJ1-2, the V gene TRBV27, with TRBD1 matching 7 bases. V lost 1 base and J lost 5; bases outside the gene matches: 10. The CDR3 runs to 16 residues. Per germline, CDR1 MNHEY and CDR2 SMNVEV (reference sequence). The CDR3 nucleotides are TGTGCCAGCAGTTTATATAGACAGGGCCACTCGTATGGCTACACCTTC. It translates to CASSLYRQGHSYGYTF.

The CDR3: CAISAFPGGGDTYEQYF. In DNA, the CDR3 is TGTGCCATCAGTGCCTTCCCCGGGGGGGGCGATACCTACGAGCAGTACTTC. J is TRBJ2-7 and V is TRBV10-3, with 8 bases matching TRBD2. This CDR3 comprises 17 residues. After removal of 4 bases from V and 2 bases from J, the junction contained 13 bases not matched to a gene. Germline V gene data show CDR1 as ENHRY and CDR2 as SYGVKD.

The chain employs TRBV19 and TRBJ1-3, with D possibly being TRBD1 (5 bases). This CDR3 is 14 amino acids long. V was trimmed by 10 bases and J by 2 bases, leaving 15 bases between them. The germline V gene encodes CDR1 LNHDA and CDR2 SQIVND (reference sequence). The CDR3 region is CAIGTSAPGNTIYF. DNA of the CDR3: TGTGCCATAGGGACGTCTGCTCCTGGAAACACCATATATTTT.

The chain joins TRBV27 to TRBJ2-7; D possibly corresponds to TRBD2 (5 bases). The CDR3 runs to 14 residues. V was cut by 3 bases and J by 4 bases, with 13 bases left in between. The germline CDR1 and CDR2 sequences are MNHEY and SMNVEV (reference sequence). Here the CDR3 DNA reads TGTGCCAGCAGTTTCACCGGGGAGATATACGAGCAGTACTTC. It translates to CASSFTGEIYEQYF.

The chain recombines TRBV9 with TRBJ1-1; the D is unclear. Per germline, CDR1 SGDLS and CDR2 YYNGEE. With 4 bases removed from V and 11 bases from J, the gap between germline ends came to 12 bases. The length of the CDR3 is 11 residues. In nucleotides, the CDR3 is TGTGCCAGCAGCCCCGGCGTCCACGCTTTCTTT. It codes for CASSPGVHAFF.

This clone was picked up one time. This chain connects TRBV4-2 to TRBJ2-7, with a weak D call TRBD2 (8 bases). V dropped 2 bases and J dropped 3 bases, with 23 bases sitting between them. CDR1 is LGHNA and CDR2 is YNFKEQ in the germline V gene. The CDR3 covers 18 residues. The CDR3 spells CASSQLSRGGTGVYEQYF. The CDR3 DNA follows: TGTGCCAGCAGCCAACTCTCACGGGGGGGTACAGGGGTCTACGAGCAGTACTTC.

The CDR3 spells CASSLAPASGTEAFF. CDR3 DNA sequence: TGTGCCAGCAGCTTAGCGCCGGCCTCGGGTACTGAAGCTTTCTTT. The chain is built from TRBV7-9 and TRBJ1-1; no definite D call. Trimming removed 0 bases from V and 5 bases from J, with 13 bases in between. This CDR3 comprises 15 residues. Per germline, CDR1 SEHNR and CDR2 FQNEAQ (reference sequence).

The CDR3 region has the DNA TGTGCCAGCAGTCGGACAGCGAACAATGAGCAGTTCTTC. Its translation is CASSRTANNEQFF. The chain carries TRBV7-9 and TRBJ2-1, with D possibly matching TRBD1 (6 bases). CDR3 size: 13 residues. Germline lookup yields CDR1 SEHNR and CDR2 FQNEAQ (reference sequence). Trimming removed 6 bases at V and 5 bases at J, with 11 bases between.

The genes are TRBV11-2 and TRBJ2-2; no clear D. The CDR3 contains 13 residues. Looked up from germline, CDR1 is SGHAT and CDR2 is FQNNGV. V dropped 5 bases and J dropped 4 bases, with 8 bases sitting between them. This CDR3 reads CASSLGGTGELFF. As DNA, the CDR3 is TGTGCCAGCAGCCTTGGCGGCACCGGGGAGCTGTTTTTT.

This clone occurred once. J is TRBJ1-3 and V is TRBV10-3; D not certain. Germline lookup yields CDR1 ENHRY and CDR2 SYGVKD. V lost 10 bases and J lost 5, with 12 bases in between. CDR3 length: 12 residues. In nucleotides, the CDR3 is TGTGCCACCAACAGCCCGAGAAACACCATATATTTT. Protein: CATNSPRNTIYF.

The rearrangement joins TRBV9 to TRBJ2-1; 10 nucleotides align to TRBD2. This CDR3 contains 15 residues. V gave up 3 bases and J gave up 4 bases; unmatched junction bases: 4. Germline loops: CDR1 SGDLS, CDR2 YYNGEE. The CDR3 nucleotides are TGTGCCAGCAGCGGTAGCGGGGGGATTTACAATGAGCAGTTCTTC. Translating it yields CASSGSGGIYNEQFF.

J is TRBJ2-1 and V is TRBV5-1; 7 nucleotides agree with TRBD1. Germline V CDR1 and CDR2: SGHRS, YFSETQ. V gave up 0 bases and J gave up 10 bases; unmatched junction bases: 4. This CDR3 has 13 residues. CDR3 residues: CASSLETGSEQFF. DNA of the CDR3: TGCGCCAGCAGCTTGGAGACAGGGTCGGAGCAGTTCTTC.

The chain recombines TRBV12-5 with TRBJ1-2; 7 positions match TRBD1. The CDR3 contains 16 residues. V lost 7 bases, J lost 5 bases, and 16 bases stayed unmatched. Per the germline V gene, CDR1 is LGHNT and CDR2 is FRNRAP. CDR3 coding DNA: TGTGCTAGTGCCAGACCTTCACAGGGGCCCAGGTATGGCTACACCTTC. Its translation: CASARPSQGPRYGYTF.

The chain joins TRBV5-4 to TRBJ2-5, with unresolved D. The J call may be in error: the DNA end matches TRBJ2-7 better. The CDR3 has 14 residues. Germline-derived CDR1 and CDR2 are SGHNT and YYREEE (reference sequence). CDR3: CASSKDGYSYEQYF. In DNA form, the CDR3 reads TGTGCCAGCAGCAAGGACGGTTACTCCTACGAGCAGTACTTC.

This clone was detected only a few times. This chain connects TRBV9 to TRBJ1-5; 7 bases are shared with TRBD1. The CDR3 spans 15 residues. V was pared by 4 bases and J by 5 bases, with 9 bases of the junction left unmatched. From germline, CDR1 is SGDLS and CDR2 YYNGEE. Written as DNA, the CDR3 is TGTGCCAGCAGCAGGACAGGAGCAGGGGATCAGCCCCAGCATTTT. Its protein product is CASSRTGAGDQPQHF. Full variable domain (outside the CDR3, taken from reference TRBV9 and TRBJ1-5): DSGVTQTPKHLITATGQRVTLRCSPRSGDLSVYWYQQSLDQGLQFLIQYYNGEERAKGNILERFSAQQFPDLHSELNLSSLELGDSALYFCASSRTGAGDQPQHFGDGTRLSIL.

V is TRBV29-1 and J is TRBJ1-6; tentatively, D is TRBD1 (5 bases). The CDR3 contains 13 residues. Germline-derived CDR1 and CDR2 are SQVTM and ANQGSEA. V lost 4 bases and J lost 7, with 11 bases in between. In nucleotides, the CDR3 is TGCAGCGTTGGGGAGGGGCGAAATTCACCCCTCCACTTT. Translation gives CSVGEGRNSPLHF.

The chain joins TRBV27 to TRBJ2-7; 7 bases align to TRBD1. V lost 7 bases and J lost 2; bases outside the gene matches: 8. Germline-derived CDR1 and CDR2 are MNHEY and SMNVEV (reference sequence). This CDR3 is 14 amino acids long. CDR3 bases: TGTGCCAGCAAATGGGTAACAGGGGCCTACGAGCAGTACTTC. Protein product: CASKWVTGAYEQYF.

The rearrangement joins TRBV7-9 to TRBJ1-1, with a possible D match to TRBD1 (5 bases). V lost 4 bases and J lost 7, with 7 bases in between. CDR1 and CDR2 (germline): SEHNR, FQNEAQ (reference sequence). This CDR3 has 11 amino acids. The CDR3 coding sequence is TGTGCCAGCAGCTATACAGGTGAAGCTTTCTTT. Translating it yields CASSYTGEAFF.

The chain carries TRBV12-5 and TRBJ1-2; D is ambiguous. V lost 6 bases and J lost 2, with 10 bases in between. CDR3 length: 13 residues. Germline V gene sequence: CDR1 LGHNT, CDR2 FRNRAP. The CDR3: CASGPVGNYGYTF. DNA of the CDR3: TGTGCTAGTGGCCCCGTCGGGAACTATGGCTACACCTTC.

This chain uses TRBV5-6 with TRBJ1-6; the D is unclear. Between the trimmed V and J ends, which lost 0 bases and 0 bases, there was a span of 7 bases. The CDR3 sequence is 16 residues long. The V gene's germline CDR1 is SGHDT and CDR2 YYEEEE. As DNA, the CDR3 is TGTGCCAGCAGCTTGGTGGTGAGCTCCTATAATTCACCCCTCCACTTT. Its translation: CASSLVVSSYNSPLHF.

The genes are TRBV7-9 and TRBJ1-4, with 8 bases lining up with TRBD1. Germline CDR1 reads SEHNR; CDR2 reads FQNEAQ (reference sequence). V was clipped by 2 bases and J by 6 bases; unmatched bases: 5. This CDR3 is built from 15 residues. The CDR3 is CASSLTTGADEKLFF. As DNA, the CDR3 is TGTGCCAGCAGCTTAACGACAGGGGCAGATGAAAAACTGTTTTTT.

This clone was seen a single time. The genes are TRBV10-1 and TRBJ2-7, with D possibly matching TRBD1 (5 bases). Per the germline V gene, CDR1 is WNHNN and CDR2 is SYGVQD (reference sequence). The V gene lost 0 bases and the J gene lost 4 bases, with 10 bases spanning the gap. CDR3 length: 14 residues. This CDR3 is CASSESTDFYEQYF. Here the CDR3 DNA reads TGCGCCAGCAGTGAGTCGACAGATTTTTACGAGCAGTACTTC.

This chain joins TRBV9 and TRBJ2-2, with 9 positions matching TRBD2. V lost 4 bases and J lost 1; bases outside the gene matches: 8. This CDR3 is 17 amino acids long. Germline V lookup: CDR1 SGDLS, CDR2 YYNGEE. For the CDR3, the DNA is TGTGCCAGCAGCCTGAGGAGAGCGGGGGGGAACACCGGGGAGCTGTTTTTT. Protein: CASSLRRAGGNTGELFF.